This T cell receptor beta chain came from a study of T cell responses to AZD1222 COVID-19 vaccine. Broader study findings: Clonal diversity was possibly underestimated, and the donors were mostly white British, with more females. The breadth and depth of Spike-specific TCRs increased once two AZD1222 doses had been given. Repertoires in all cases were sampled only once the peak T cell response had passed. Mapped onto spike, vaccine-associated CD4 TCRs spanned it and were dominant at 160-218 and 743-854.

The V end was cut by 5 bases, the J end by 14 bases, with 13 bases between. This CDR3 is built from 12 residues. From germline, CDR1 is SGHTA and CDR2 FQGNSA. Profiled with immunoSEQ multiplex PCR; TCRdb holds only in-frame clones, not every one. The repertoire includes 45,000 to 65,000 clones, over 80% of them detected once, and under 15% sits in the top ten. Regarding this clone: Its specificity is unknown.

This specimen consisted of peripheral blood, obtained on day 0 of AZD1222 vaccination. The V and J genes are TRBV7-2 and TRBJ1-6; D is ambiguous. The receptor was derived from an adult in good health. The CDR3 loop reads CASSRYGGALHF. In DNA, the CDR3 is TGTGCCAGCAGCCGGTACGGTGGGGCCCTCCACTTT.